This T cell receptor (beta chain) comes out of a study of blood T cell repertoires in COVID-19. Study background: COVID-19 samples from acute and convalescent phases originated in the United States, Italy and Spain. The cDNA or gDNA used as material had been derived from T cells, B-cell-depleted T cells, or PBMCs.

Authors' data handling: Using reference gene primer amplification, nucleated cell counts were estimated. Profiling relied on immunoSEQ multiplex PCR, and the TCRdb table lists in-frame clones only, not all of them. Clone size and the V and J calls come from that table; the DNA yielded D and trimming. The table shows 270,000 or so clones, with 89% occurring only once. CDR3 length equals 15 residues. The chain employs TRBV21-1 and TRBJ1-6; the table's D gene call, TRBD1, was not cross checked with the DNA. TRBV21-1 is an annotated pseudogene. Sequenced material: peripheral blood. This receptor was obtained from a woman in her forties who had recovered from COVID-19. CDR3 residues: CASSAGDRLRSPLHF. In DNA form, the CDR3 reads TGTGCCAGCAGCGCCGGGGACAGGTTACGTTCACCCCTCCACTTT.